The T cell receptor (beta chain) under discussion was sequenced for a study of CD8+ T cells in alopecia areata. Study overall: It was oral tofacitinib, at 5 to 10 mg twice daily, that treated patients received. Findings and caveats of the study: The study found higher clonality in lesional than normal scalp, especially in alopecia totalis/universalis. Normal skin contains resident alphabeta T cells, and these are also sequenced in scalp samples. Patients shared TCRs less clearly than mice did, possibly for HLA-related reasons.

The CDR3 totals 15 residues. Germline V gene sequence: CDR1 SGDLS, CDR2 YYNGEE. Trimming left V 3 bases short and J 7 bases short, with 19 bases between. On this clone itself: Its antigen is unidentified.

Extracted RNA was reverse transcribed, and the resulting cDNA served as sequencing template. Only in-frame clones appear in the TCRdb table, and some are missing; sequencing was by immunoSEQ multiplex PCR. The sample lists about 69,000 clones, approximately 61% seen once, with approximately 19% in the top ten. The sequence was obtained from a human donor with alopecia areata. The sequenced sample was CD8+ T cells sorted from blood, obtained at week 0. J is TRBJ1-2 and V is TRBV9; D perhaps matches TRBD1 (5 bases). DNA of the CDR3: TGTGCCAGCAGCGCTTACTCAGCCGGGGGTGGTGGCTACACCTTC. Translation gives CASSAYSAGGGGYTF.